These 21 T cell receptor beta chains were sequenced from one sample in a study of blood T cell repertoires in COVID-19. Sequenced by immunoSEQ multiplex PCR; TCRdb stores in-frame clones only, minus some. There are approximately 260,000 clones in the sample; approximately 81% occur only once, and under 8% lies in the top ten. The sample consisted of PBMCs or T cells enriched from blood (not recorded which). These receptors were obtained from a woman between 50 and 59 years old who had been exposed to COVID-19.

This chain joins TRBV5-1 and TRBJ2-1; tentative D call: TRBD1 (5 bases). Germline CDR1 reads SGHRS; CDR2 reads YFSETQ. The CDR3 loop spans 12 amino acids. V lost 1 base and J 8 bases, leaving 7 bases between the germline ends. CDR3 sequence (DNA): TGCGCCAGCAGCTTGAGGGGCCATGAGCAGTTCTTC. Translating it yields CASSLRGHEQFF.

The V and J genes are TRBV29-1 and TRBJ1-2; the match to TRBD1 covers 7 bases. The CDR3 has 12 residues. The germline V gene encodes CDR1 SQVTM and CDR2 ANQGSEA. With 5 bases clipped from V and 6 bases from J, the junction kept 6 bases outside the gene matches. The CDR3 here is CSVTDRVNGYTF. As DNA, the CDR3 is TGCAGCGTTACAGACAGGGTGAATGGCTACACCTTC.

This chain joins TRBV7-9 and TRBJ2-3, with D tentatively TRBD1 (5 bases). From germline, CDR1 is SEHNR and CDR2 FQNEAQ (reference sequence). With 3 bases removed from V and 1 base from J, the gap between germline ends came to 11 bases. This CDR3 spans 15 amino acids. The CDR3: CASSLVRGGTDTQYF. CDR3 in DNA: TGTGCCAGCAGCTTGGTAAGGGGTGGCACAGATACGCAGTATTTT.

The chain has TRBV5-4 and TRBJ1-2; 8 bases agree with TRBD1. V lost 1 base, J lost 8 bases, and 10 bases stayed unmatched. Germline CDR1 reads SGHNT; CDR2 reads YYREEE (reference sequence). The CDR3 runs to 15 residues. CDR3: CASSLIGTGPEGYTF. The CDR3 nucleotides read TGTGCCAGCAGCTTGATCGGGACAGGCCCGGAGGGCTACACCTTC.

This clone was seen only a few times. This rearrangement joins TRBV5-4 to TRBJ1-1, with D possibly matching TRBD1 (6 bases). Germline assignment: CDR1 SGHNT and CDR2 YYREEE (reference sequence). CDR3 length: 15 residues. Trimming left V 4 bases short and J 4 bases short, with 17 bases between. CDR3 sequence (DNA): TGTGCCAGCAGCCCTACGGACCAGGGGCGCACTGAAGCTTTCTTT. Its protein product is CASSPTDQGRTEAFF.

This chain links TRBV5-4 with TRBJ1-6; no firm D call. This CDR3 spans 16 amino acids. Germline values: CDR1 SGHNT, CDR2 YYREEE (reference sequence). V lost 3 bases to trimming and J lost 0 bases, with 10 bases between them. The CDR3 nucleotides are TGTGCCAGCAGCTGGGGAGCAAGCTCCTATAATTCACCCCTCCACTTT. As protein: CASSWGASSYNSPLHF.

J is TRBJ2-2 and V is TRBV24-1, with D possibly matching TRBD2 (6 bases). Trimming stripped 3 bases from V and 8 bases from J, with 15 bases between. Germline loops: CDR1 KGHDR, CDR2 SFDVKD. The CDR3 consists of 15 residues. The DNA of the CDR3 is TGTGCCACCAGTGATCCGGGAGTCCCCCTTGGGGAGCTGTTTTTT. Amino acid sequence: CATSDPGVPLGELFF.

V gene TRBV3-1 (or the pseudogene TRBV3-2) combines with J gene TRBJ1-1; TRBD1 is a possible D gene (5 bases). Between the trimmed V and J ends, which lost 0 bases and 5 bases, there was a span of 10 bases. CDR1 and CDR2 from the germline V gene are LGHDT and YNNKEL (reference sequence). CDR3 length: 14 residues. CDR3 loop: CASSQDIRGTEAFF. The DNA of the CDR3 is TGTGCCAGCAGCCAAGATATAAGGGGAACTGAAGCTTTCTTT.

This clone came up a few times. The gene calls are TRBV7-9 and TRBJ2-5; D not certain. The CDR3 extends over 14 amino acids. With 5 bases removed from V and 5 bases from J, the gap between germline ends came to 15 bases. Germline CDR1 SEHNR, CDR2 FQNEAQ (reference sequence). The CDR3 protein is CASSPYSLSETQYF. The CDR3 coding sequence is TGTGCCAGCAGCCCTTACTCCCTCTCCGAGACCCAGTACTTC.

The table lists this clone with a few counts. CDR3: CASREGQKAFF. In DNA, the CDR3 is TGTGCCAGCAGGGAGGGACAGAAAGCTTTCTTT. The chain is built from TRBV12-3 or TRBV12-4 and TRBJ1-1, with TRBD1 matching 7 bases. With 6 bases clipped from V and 9 bases from J, the junction kept 4 bases outside the gene matches. The CDR3 runs 11 residues.

This chain joins TRBV19 and TRBJ1-1; 7 nucleotides line up with TRBD1. Germline CDR1 reads LNHDA; CDR2 reads SQIVND (reference sequence). The CDR3 contains 16 residues. Trimming took 7 bases from V and 6 from J; bases not matched to a gene: 17. The CDR3 nucleotides are TGTGCCAGTACTTTTACGCCCGGGACAGCCCTCTCTGAAGCTTTCTTT. Translating it yields CASTFTPGTALSEAFF.

This clone came up once. This sequence joins TRBV29-1 and TRBJ2-3; 10 bases match TRBD1. Germline trimming cut 0 bases from V and 2 bases from J; bases unmatched to any gene: 2. CDR3 length equals 15 residues. Germline CDR1 is SQVTM and CDR2 is ANQGSEA. The CDR3, as DNA: TGCAGCGTTGAAGATGGGACAGGGGCCACAGATACGCAGTATTTT. Protein: CSVEDGTGATDTQYF.

The V call is TRBV30, the J call TRBJ2-5; weak D call: TRBD2 (7 bases). The CDR3 is 15 residues long. Trimming stripped 0 bases from V and 4 bases from J, with 15 bases between. In germline, CDR1 is GTSNPN, CDR2 SVGIG (reference sequence). The CDR3 is CAWSVGGASRETQYF. CDR3 bases: TGTGCCTGGAGTGTTGGGGGGGCGAGTAGAGAGACCCAGTACTTC.

The chain employs TRBV2 and TRBJ2-2, with D uncertain. CDR3 length: 15 residues. Germline V gene data show CDR1 as SNHLY and CDR2 as FYNNEI. V dropped 3 bases and J dropped 1 base, with 9 bases sitting between them. Written as DNA, the CDR3 is TGTGCCAGCAGTGAGGCAGTCCTGAACACCGGGGAGCTGTTTTTT. Residues: CASSEAVLNTGELFF.

The V gene is TRBV4-1, the J gene TRBJ1-3; TRBD1 might be the D (5 bases). Trimming left V 2 bases short and J 4 bases short, with 21 bases between. This CDR3 has 18 residues. The V gene's germline CDR1 is MGHRA and CDR2 YSYEKL. CDR3 residues: CASSQRAGNSEIGNTIYF. CDR3 nucleotides: TGCGCCAGCAGCCAACGTGCAGGGAATTCGGAAATCGGAAACACCATATATTTT.

V usage is TRBV6-5 and J usage is TRBJ1-4, with 9 positions matching TRBD1. V lost 5 bases and J lost 11; bases outside the gene matches: 9. The germline V gene encodes CDR1 MNHEY and CDR2 SVGAGI. This CDR3 has 14 residues. CDR3 protein: CASSPTGTGTKLFF. The DNA for the CDR3 is TGTGCCAGCAGTCCAACCGGGACAGGGACTAAACTGTTTTTT.

This sequence joins TRBV9 and TRBJ2-7, with D possibly being TRBD1 (6 bases). Germline V gene lookup returns CDR1 SGDLS and CDR2 YYNGEE. V shed 4 bases and J shed 5 bases, with 19 bases lying between them. The CDR3 has 15 residues. The CDR3 protein is CASSSRPDSLDEQYF. CDR3 bases: TGTGCCAGCAGCTCCAGACCGGACAGTCTCGACGAGCAGTACTTC.

This clone was counted between two and nine times. This chain connects TRBV7-6 to TRBJ1-1; D is perhaps TRBD1 (5 bases). CDR1 is SGHVS and CDR2 is FNYEAQ in the germline V gene. V lost 4 bases and J 6 bases, leaving 15 bases between the germline ends. CDR3 length equals 14 residues. The CDR3 spells CASSSIPGKSEAFF. The CDR3 DNA follows: TGTGCCAGCAGCTCAATCCCAGGGAAGTCTGAAGCTTTCTTT.

The chain joins TRBV13 to TRBJ1-6; 7 nucleotides match TRBD1. Trimming cost V 5 bases and J 4 bases; bases outside gene matches: 2. CDR3 length: 14 amino acids. The V gene's germline CDR1 is PRHDT and CDR2 FYEKMQ (reference sequence). DNA for the CDR3: TGTGCCAGCAGCCGGGACAGATATAATTCACCCCTCCACTTT. It specifies CASSRDRYNSPLHF.

This sequence joins TRBV7-9 and TRBJ1-2, with D tentatively TRBD1 (5 bases). CDR1 and CDR2 from the germline V gene are SEHNR and FQNEAQ (reference sequence). Trimming cost V 1 base and J 3 bases, with 15 bases left between them. The CDR3 is made up of 16 amino acids. The CDR3 DNA is TGTGCCAGCAGCTTAGATCGAAGGGGAGGTGACTATGGCTACACCTTC. Protein product: CASSLDRRGGDYGYTF.

The rearrangement uses TRBV19 and TRBJ1-1; D is ambiguous. Germline lookup yields CDR1 LNHDA and CDR2 SQIVND (reference sequence). Trimming stripped 5 bases from V and 2 bases from J, with 6 bases between. The CDR3 runs to 12 residues. CDR3 sequence: CASSHHNTEAFF. DNA for the CDR3: TGTGCCAGTAGTCATCATAACACTGAAGCTTTCTTT.